Below are 7 T cell receptor beta chains sequenced from a single sample in a study of human T cells and chemical hapten exposure. Via MiXCR, TCRdb re-called the RACE reads, giving one row per CDR3 protein. The sample has a few hundred thousand distinct CDR3 sequences; more than 5% are singletons. The time point denotes: patch test 2, 6 weeks after DPC sensitization. Noted treatment: therapeutic diphenylcyclopropenone sensitization with weekly scalp DPC. This material consisted of whole blood, taken in connection with sensitization to the hapten diphenylcyclopropenone (DPC). All receptors derive from a young woman with alopecia areata. Some clones in this sample may be carry-over from other donors' samples.

The chain carries TRBV7-3 and TRBJ1-5, with 7 bases that match TRBD1. The CDR3 spans 16 residues. J was trimmed by 6 bases and V by 4 bases; bases with no gene match: 12. The germline V gene encodes CDR1 SGHTA and CDR2 FQGTGA. CDR3 in DNA: TGTGCCAGCAGCTCCCGACCCGGACAGGTCGGTCAGCCCCAGCATTTT. Translated, it gives CASSSRPGQVGQPQHF.

This clonotype was observed many times. The chain joins TRBV7-2 to TRBJ1-5, with unresolved D. CDR3 length: 14 amino acids. V shed 3 bases and J shed 0 bases, with 6 bases lying between them. Per germline, CDR1 SGHTA and CDR2 FQGNSA. The CDR3 DNA sequence: TGTGCCAGCAGCTTTCAGTATAGCAATCAGCCCCAGCATTTT. This codes for CASSFQYSNQPQHF.

J is TRBJ2-7 and V is TRBV20-1, with D possibly TRBD1 on 6 matching bases. This CDR3 contains 14 residues. Trimming stripped 0 bases from V and 3 bases from J, with 12 bases between. Germline V gene data show CDR1 as DFQATT and CDR2 as SNEGSKA (reference sequence). The CDR3 sequence is CSARERDNLYEQYF. CDR3 in DNA: TGCAGTGCTAGAGAGAGGGACAACCTCTACGAGCAGTACTTC.

This clonotype came up a few times. The chain links TRBV5-1 to TRBJ2-7, with TRBD1 matching over 8 bases. CDR1 and CDR2 (germline): SGHRS, YFSETQ. J was trimmed by 2 bases and V by 4 bases; bases with no gene match: 14. This CDR3 is built from 17 residues. The CDR3 nucleotides are TGCGCCAGCAGCCTCGGACAGGGATGGTCTCCCGCCTACGAGCAGTACTTC. Translating it yields CASSLGQGWSPAYEQYF.

Ten or more counts support this clonotype. The chain joins TRBV3-1 to TRBJ1-2, with D possibly being TRBD1 (5 bases). Trimming shortened V by 0 bases and J by 5 bases, and 22 bases separated the two germline ends. Germline V gives CDR1 LGHDT, CDR2 YNNKEL (reference sequence). This CDR3 is 18 amino acids long. The DNA for the CDR3 is TGTGCCAGCAGCCAAGATCCGGGAGGGACGGAGGCCAGATATGGCTACACCTTC. Amino acids: CASSQDPGGTEARYGYTF.

The sample holds many counts of this clonotype. This chain uses TRBV6-2 or TRBV6-3 with TRBJ1-1; a possible D gene is TRBD1 (5 bases). The CDR3 has 12 residues. Deletions cut 6 bases from V and 7 bases from J, with 12 bases between. Per the germline V gene, CDR1 is MNHEY and CDR2 is SVGEGT. The CDR3 loop is CASSGGGSEAFF. The CDR3 nucleotides read TGTGCCAGCAGCGGGGGAGGGAGTGAAGCTTTCTTT.

This clonotype has only a few counts. The chain employs TRBV6-5 and TRBJ2-3, with unresolved D. The V end was cut by 6 bases, the J end by 0 bases, with 16 bases between. Germline CDR1 is MNHEY and CDR2 is SVGAGI. The CDR3 has 16 amino acids. CDR3 coding DNA: TGTGCCAGCAGCCCTGGCGGCGACCCTAGCACAGATACGCAGTATTTT. Translating gives CASSPGGDPSTDTQYF.